This TCR beta chain originates from a study of blood T cell repertoires in COVID-19 (dated by TCRdb to 2020 to 2021). About the full investigation: Samples from collaborators originated in the United States, Italy and Spain and spanned both the acute and convalescent phases of COVID-19. The prospective study material was composed of cDNA or gDNA derived from T cells, B-cell-depleted T cells, or PBMCs. Deeply sampled blood TCRbeta repertoires from subjects exposed to, actively infected with, or recovered from COVID-19 were included in the dataset. The repertoires were made available in a free public database intended to serve as a resource for research on the immune response to SARS-CoV-2. Samples came from the ongoing ImmuneRACE study (first 160 participants) plus 1,254 subjects from 6 global collaborators. Nearly every sample came with metadata listing a de-identified subject ID, COVID-19 status, age in years and sex. Where available, HLA class I and class II types were taken from metadata supplied by the sample provider and were not determined by assay-based typing. The study at large found these results: The amount of clinical and demographic metadata varied by source and participant and was provided uncurated.

TCRbeta CDR3 regions were amplified from genomic DNA by means of the immunoSEQ Assay, a bias-controlled multiplex PCR. Per the authors' processing: The number of nucleated cells in each sample was estimated from the amplification of reference gene primers within the assay. To quantify the absolute abundance of each unique TCRbeta CDR3 rearrangement, sequence reads were collapsed and filtered. For each sample, productive Simpson clonality was calculated as the square root of Simpson's diversity index across productive rearrangements. Sourced from immuneACCESS, this table was stored by TCRdb with only in-frame sequences that have V and J called. A share of the clones is absent; for the studies checked, an unresolved V gene accounts for under half, and the remainder has no known explanation. The V and J calls and clone size come from that table; D and trimming were worked out from the DNA. In all, the sample holds some 260,000 clones, and about 86% of those were seen once. Under 5% of the sample is in the top ten clones.

About this clone itself: Its antigen is still unknown. Nothing much larger sits one base from this clone, and base qualities are not available.

The germline V gene (reference sequence) provides CDR1 LNHDA and CDR2 SQIVND. The CDR3, from cysteine to phenylalanine, totals 14 residues. Only the CDR3 region is kept as DNA, spanning 42 bases read in frame from base 1. Trimmed from V: 8 bases; trimmed from J: 0 bases; junction bases lacking a gene match: 4. Enrolling through a virtual design, the prospective study's participants ranged in age from roughly 18 to 100 years and lived across roughly 23 United States geographic areas. In the prospective study, participants were assigned to cohorts based on the clinical history participants reported in a screening survey and a study questionnaire. Mobile phlebotomists in the prospective study collected whole blood, serum and a nasopharyngeal or oropharyngeal swab from every participant. Additional blood draws and questionnaires over a 2-month period could optionally be provided by prospective study participants. Before DNA extraction, prospective study blood samples were shipped either frozen or at room temperature.

The chain employs TRBV19 and TRBJ2-3; 8 junctional bases match TRBD1. The source is a man aged 25 to 40 with acute COVID-19. The sequencing sample was made of PBMCs or T cells enriched from blood (not recorded which). The DNA sequence is as follows: TGTGCCAGTCGGACAGGGCATAGCACAGATACGCAGTATTTT. Translated, this gives CASRTGHSTDTQYF.